This T cell receptor (beta chain) was found in a study of regulatory T cells in long-lasting Graves disease. Building the TCR beta libraries relied on iRepertoire HTBI primers, and CDR3 regions underwent Arm-PCR. One entry per CDR3 protein, called by TCRdb with MiXCR from the multiplex PCR reads. The profile covers around 400,000 distinct CDR3 sequences, with around a sixth appearing a single time and 20% to 25% taken by the ten largest. Time point indicated: newly diagnosed GD, antithyroid drugs for less than 3 months. From PBMCs, RNA was extracted and then used to make the TCR library. EDTA tubes collected nine milliliters of peripheral blood. CDR3 length equals 15 residues. The germline CDR1 and CDR2 sequences are KGHDR and SFDVKD. Trimming pared 4 bases from V and 5 bases from J, leaving 14 bases between.

This sequence joins TRBV24-1 and TRBJ1-5; no clear D. This TCR came from a female donor with Graves disease. This specimen consisted of peripheral blood mononuclear cells (PBMCs), obtained at new diagnosis, from a patient treated with antithyroid drugs. The CDR3 is CATSDPATDHQPQHF. For the CDR3, the DNA is TGTGCCACCAGTGACCCTGCCACAGACCATCAGCCCCAGCATTTT.